This T cell receptor (beta chain) was obtained from a study of molecular identifiers for immune sequencing clone quantification. Study-level information: Replicate runs used RNA from around 18,000 or 91,000 naive CD8 cells, which was split five ways into aliquots, and four of those aliquots were then sequenced.

The sample holds many counts of this clonotype. Its antigen remains unknown. Findings and caveats of the study: In naive cells, clones above 20 RNA copies held under 1% of molecules, whereas in effector cells they held over 97%.

As previously described, bulk TCR libraries were made using listed TCR primers. Via MiXCR, TCRdb re-called the PCR reads, giving one row per CDR3 protein. The repertoire includes about half a million distinct CDR3 sequences, about a fifth of them detected once, and about 0.8% sits in the top ten. The germline V and J ends were trimmed by 4 bases and 3 bases, with 10 bases remaining between them. The CDR3 loop spans 13 amino acids. The sorting of naive CD8 T cells used the CD8+CD4-CCR7+CD45RA+ phenotype. The sequenced sample was naive CD8+ T cells from blood, with Jurkat cell RNA spiked in. Subset denoted: FACS-sorted CD8+CD4-CCR7+CD45RA+ naive T cells. V gene TRBV12-3 or TRBV12-4 combines with J gene TRBJ2-7; D is unresolved. The TCR was taken from a human donor in good health. Some libraries in this study had Jurkat cell RNA spiked in. CDR3: CASSSGRIYEQYF. The CDR3 DNA reads TGTGCCAGCAGTTCTGGGCGGATCTACGAGCAGTACTTC.